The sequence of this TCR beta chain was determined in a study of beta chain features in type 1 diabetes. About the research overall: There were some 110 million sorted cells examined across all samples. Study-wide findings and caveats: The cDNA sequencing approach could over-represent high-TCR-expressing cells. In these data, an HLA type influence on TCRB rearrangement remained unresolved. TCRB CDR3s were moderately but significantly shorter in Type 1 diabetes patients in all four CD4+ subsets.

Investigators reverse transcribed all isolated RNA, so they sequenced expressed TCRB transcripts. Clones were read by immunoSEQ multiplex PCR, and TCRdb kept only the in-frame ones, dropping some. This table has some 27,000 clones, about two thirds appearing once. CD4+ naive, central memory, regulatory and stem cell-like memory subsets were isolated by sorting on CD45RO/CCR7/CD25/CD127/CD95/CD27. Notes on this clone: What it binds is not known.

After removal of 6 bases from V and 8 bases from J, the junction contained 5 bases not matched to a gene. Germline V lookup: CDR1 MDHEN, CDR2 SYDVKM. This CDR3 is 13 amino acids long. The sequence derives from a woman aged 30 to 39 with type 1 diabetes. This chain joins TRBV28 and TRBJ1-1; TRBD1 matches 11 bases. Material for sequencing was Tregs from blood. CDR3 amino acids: CASRRTGGTEAFF. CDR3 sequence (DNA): TGTGCCAGCAGACGGACAGGGGGCACCGAAGCTTTCTTT.